This T cell receptor beta chain emerged from a study of T cells after yellow fever vaccination. TCRdb fed the 5' RACE reads into MiXCR, producing one record per CDR3 protein. This table holds hundreds of thousands of distinct CDR3 sequences, about an eighth found once. This clonotype was sampled from a man younger than 35 who received the YFV17D yellow fever vaccine. The sample consisted of CD4+ T cells sorted from PBMCs, taken 15 days after the yellow fever booster vaccination.

Here the CDR3 reads CASTPGDLNADTQYF. The CDR3 DNA follows: TGTGCCAGCACCCCCGGGGACTTAAACGCAGATACGCAGTATTTT. The chain is built from TRBV7-2 and TRBJ2-3, with a tentative D call TRBD2 (6 bases). The germline V gene has CDR1 SGHTA and CDR2 FQGNSA. The CDR3 is 15 residues long. V was trimmed by 7 bases and J by 4 bases, leaving 18 bases between them.